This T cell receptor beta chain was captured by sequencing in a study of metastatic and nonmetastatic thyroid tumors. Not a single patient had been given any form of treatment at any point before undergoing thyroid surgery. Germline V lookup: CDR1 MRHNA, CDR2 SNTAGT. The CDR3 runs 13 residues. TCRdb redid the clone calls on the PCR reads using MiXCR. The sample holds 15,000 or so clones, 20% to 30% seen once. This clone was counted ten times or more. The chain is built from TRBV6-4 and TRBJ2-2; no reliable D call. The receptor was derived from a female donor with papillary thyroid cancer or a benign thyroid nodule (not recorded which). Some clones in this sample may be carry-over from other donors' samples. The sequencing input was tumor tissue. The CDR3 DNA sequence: TGTGCTGTGAACCTGCTGGACACCGGGGAGCTGTTTTTT. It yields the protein CAVNLLDTGELFF.